Following are 27 T cell receptor beta chains from one sample sequenced in a study of tumor-infiltrating lymphocytes in glioblastoma multiforme. Multiple V-beta primers and a C-beta primer amplified TCRB from RNA. TCRdb itself ran the multiplex PCR reads through MiXCR, one entry per CDR3 protein. Of about 19,000 distinct CDR3 sequences in the sample, around 72% were seen once. Source material: peripheral blood. The receptors here all came from a male donor with glioblastoma.

CDR3 protein: CASSATRDRVSYGYTF. The CDR3 DNA reads as TGTGCCAGCTCAGCAACCCGGGACAGGGTCAGCTATGGCTACACCTTC. This chain links TRBV18 with TRBJ1-2; 9 bases match TRBD1. The V gene end was trimmed by 5 bases and the J gene end by 4 bases; junction bases not matched to a gene: 11. Germline CDR1 reads KGHSH; CDR2 reads LQKENI. This CDR3 is built from 16 residues.

A note on this clonotype: The junction differs from germline at one of its ends, possibly a read error. The genes are TRBV11-2 and TRBJ2-6, with 8 bases matching TRBD1. The V gene's germline CDR1 is SGHAT and CDR2 FQNNGV. The CDR3 loop spans 16 amino acids. CDR3 region: CASSSGQGAGVNVLTF. As DNA, the CDR3 is TGTGCCAGCAGCTCAGGCCAGGGGGCTGGGGTCAACGTCCTGACTTTC.

This clonotype was detected many times. The chain couples TRBV12-3 or TRBV12-4 to TRBJ1-2, with 9 bases matching TRBD1. The CDR3 spans 13 residues. The J segment lost 4 bases and the V segment lost 4 bases, leaving 1 base of the junction unmatched. The CDR3 DNA follows: TGTGCCAGCAGTTGGGACAGGGCCTATGGCTACACCTTC. This encodes CASSWDRAYGYTF.

The chain employs TRBV20-1 and TRBJ2-7; no firm D call. In germline, CDR1 is DFQATT, CDR2 SNEGSKA (reference sequence). Trimming shortened V by 0 bases and J by 0 bases, and 6 bases separated the two germline ends. This CDR3 region has 13 residues. Here the CDR3 reads CSAREADSYEQYF. The CDR3, as DNA: TGCAGTGCTAGAGAGGCGGACTCCTACGAGCAGTACTTC.

This rearrangement joins TRBV11-2 to TRBJ1-4, with TRBD1 identical over 10 bases. Losses at the gene ends were 1 base for V and 7 bases for J; bases not matched to a gene: 6. From germline, CDR1 is SGHAT and CDR2 FQNNGV. CDR3 size: 16 residues. As DNA, the CDR3 is TGTGCCAGCAGCTTAGGCGGGACAGGGGAGTTTGAAAAACTGTTTTTT. As protein: CASSLGGTGEFEKLFF.

The chain links TRBV6-4 to TRBJ2-7, with 7 bases aligning to TRBD2. The CDR3 runs to 15 residues. Per the germline V gene, CDR1 is MRHNA and CDR2 is SNTAGT. V was clipped by 3 bases and J by 9 bases; unmatched bases: 14. The CDR3 nucleotides read TGTGCCAGCAGTGAATACCCCGGACCGTCTAGCGGGCAGTACTTC. Translated: CASSEYPGPSSGQYF.

The genes are TRBV6-1 and TRBJ2-1, with TRBD2 matching 11 bases. The V gene end was trimmed by 3 bases and the J gene end by 4 bases; junction bases not matched to a gene: 8. There are 17 residues in the CDR3. Germline V lookup: CDR1 MNHNS, CDR2 SASEGT. The chain's CDR3 is CASSEEPGLAVYNEQFF. The DNA of the CDR3 is TGTGCCAGCAGTGAGGAGCCGGGACTAGCGGTTTACAATGAGCAGTTCTTC.

Ten or more counts support this clonotype. The chain has TRBV29-1 and TRBJ1-1, with no clear D. The CDR3 is 14 amino acids. The germline gives CDR1 SQVTM, CDR2 ANQGSEA. V lost 4 bases and J lost 4, with 16 bases in between. CDR3 nucleotide sequence: TGCAGCGTTGCGCAAGGACCCTGGGTCACTGAAGCTTTCTTT. Translated, it gives CSVAQGPWVTEAFF.

This clonotype was recorded many times. This sequence joins TRBV20-1 and TRBJ2-3; perhaps D is TRBD1 or TRBD2 (7 bases each). Per the germline V gene, CDR1 is DFQATT and CDR2 is SNEGSKA (reference sequence). The V end lost 6 bases, the J end lost 4 bases, and 20 bases lay between the germline ends. The CDR3 contains 15 residues. CDR3 loop: CSAPTRGRGPDTQYF. CDR3 in DNA: TGCAGTGCACCTACCAGGGGGAGGGGACCAGATACGCAGTATTTT.

In this sample, this clonotype turned up many times. Given a much more abundant clone one base away, this may be a read error. This chain joins TRBV29-1 and TRBJ2-1; the match to TRBD1 covers 9 bases. CDR3 size: 15 residues. Germline loops: CDR1 SQVTM, CDR2 ANQGSEA. V gave up 3 bases and J gave up 2 bases; unmatched junction bases: 5. CDR3 nucleotide sequence: TGCAGCGTTGACGGGACAGGGTCCCCCTACAATGAGCAGTTCTTC. Translation gives CSVDGTGSPYNEQFF.

Comments on this clonotype: A much more abundant neighbour one base away suggests this may be a read error. The rearrangement joins TRBV25-1 to TRBJ2-5, with D possibly being TRBD1 (6 bases). The CDR3 runs to 14 residues. Germline CDR1 reads MGHDK; CDR2 reads SYGVNS. CDR3 in amino acids: CASSPDRYHETQYF. Here the CDR3 DNA reads TGTGCCAGCAGTCCCGACAGGTACCACGAGACCCAGTACTTC.

This chain connects TRBV20-1 to TRBJ2-4; 7 bases fit TRBD1. Trimming cost V 6 bases and J 1 base; bases outside gene matches: 3. Germline loops: CDR1 DFQATT, CDR2 SNEGSKA (reference sequence). There are 13 residues in the CDR3. The CDR3 bases are TGCAGTGCCACGACAGGGGCCAAAAACATTCAGTACTTC. Its translation: CSATTGAKNIQYF.

CDR3 sequence reads: CSARPGADEAFF. In DNA form, the CDR3 reads TGCAGTGCTAGACCGGGGGCCGATGAAGCTTTCTTT. The gene calls are TRBV20-1 and TRBJ1-1; maybe TRBD1 (6 bases). The CDR3 is made up of 12 amino acids. CDR1 and CDR2 (germline): DFQATT, SNEGSKA (reference sequence). V was cut by 2 bases and J by 7 bases, with 11 bases left in between.

The CDR3 DNA reads as TGTGCCAGCAAGAGACTAGCATCCACAGATACGCAGTATTTT. Translated: CASKRLASTDTQYF. The chain links TRBV12-3 or TRBV12-4 to TRBJ2-3, with 7 bases that match TRBD2. The junction had 6 bases not matched to a gene; V was cut back by 7 bases and J by 2 bases. The CDR3 has 14 amino acids.

Turning to this clonotype: The junction shows a germline mismatch at one end, possibly a read error. The chain links TRBV11-1 to TRBJ2-1; 12 bases map to TRBD2. In germline, CDR1 is SGHAT, CDR2 FQDESV (reference sequence). This CDR3 has 17 residues. CDR3 protein: CASSLTGLAGSGNEQFF. For the CDR3, the DNA is TGCGCCAGCAGCTTAACAGGACTAGCGGGGAGCGGAAATGAGCAGTTCTTC.

A word on this clonotype: At one boundary the junction diverges from the germline segment, which might be a read error. V usage is TRBV11-2 and J usage is TRBJ2-6; D possibly matches TRBD1 or TRBD2 (5 bases each). CDR3 length equals 16 residues. Germline V gene lookup returns CDR1 SGHAT and CDR2 FQNNGV. CDR3 region: CAGSLGDAPGANALTF. As DNA, the CDR3 is TGTGCCGGCAGTTTAGGGGACGCCCCTGGGGCCAACGCCCTGACTTTC.

In the case of this clonotype: One end of the junction does not line up with germline, which may come from a read error. V is TRBV11-2 and J is TRBJ2-3, with no clear D. This CDR3 spans 17 amino acids. Per germline, CDR1 SGHAT and CDR2 FQNNGV. CDR3 bases: TGTGCCAGCAGCTTAGATTCTGCAAACACCAGCACAGATACGCGGTATTTT. Protein sequence: CASSLDSANTSTDTRYF.

The rearrangement uses TRBV12-3 or TRBV12-4 and TRBJ2-7; D gene uncertain. CDR3 length: 15 amino acids. Trimming left V 0 bases short and J 1 base short, with 10 bases between. CDR3 sequence: CASSLARLGSYEQYF. Here the CDR3 DNA reads TGTGCCAGCAGTTTAGCGCGGCTCGGGTCCTACGAGCAGTACTTC.

As for this clonotype: A read error is possible here, since a much larger clone lies one base away. The V and J genes are TRBV28 and TRBJ1-2; 8 bases are shared with TRBD1. The germline CDR1 and CDR2 sequences are MDHEN and SYDVKM. V was pared by 2 bases and J by 8 bases, with 10 bases of the junction left unmatched. The CDR3 covers 15 residues. The CDR3 DNA sequence: TGTGCCAGCAGTTTAGGGGGCGCGACAGGGGCCGGCTACACCTTC. This sequence encodes CASSLGGATGAGYTF.

Remarks on this clonotype: One end of the junction is discordant with germline, which a read error may explain. The chain carries TRBV11-2 and TRBJ2-6, with D possibly being TRBD1 (5 bases). This CDR3 is 15 amino acids long. Germline V CDR1 and CDR2: SGHAT, FQNNGV. The CDR3 region has the DNA TGTGCCAGCAGGGCTGAGTACTCTGGGGCCGACGTCCTGACTTTC. Translating gives CASRAEYSGADVLTF.

The sample holds many counts of this clonotype. This chain connects TRBV13 to TRBJ1-1; D remains ambiguous. CDR3 length: 13 amino acids. With 4 bases removed from V and 2 bases from J, the gap between germline ends came to 8 bases. The germline V gene has CDR1 PRHDT and CDR2 FYEKMQ (reference sequence). The chain's CDR3 is CASSWTGNTEAFF. The CDR3 DNA reads TGTGCCAGCAGCTGGACGGGAAACACTGAAGCTTTCTTT.

To note about this clonotype: The junction departs from germline at one end; a sequencing error may be responsible. This rearrangement joins TRBV11-2 to TRBJ2-6; D is uncertain. CDR3 length equals 15 residues. Germline-derived CDR1 and CDR2 are SGHAT and FQNNGV. The CDR3 protein is CVSSLWCSVANVLTF. The CDR3, as DNA: TGTGTCAGCAGCTTATGGTGTTCTGTGGCCAACGTCCTGACTTTC.

This rearrangement joins TRBV10-2 to TRBJ2-7; a possible D gene is TRBD1 (6 bases). V gave up 5 bases and J gave up 7 bases, with 12 bases separating them. CDR1 is WSHSY and CDR2 is SAAADI in the germline V gene. This CDR3 region has 12 residues. CDR3 DNA: TGCGCCAGCAGTCTCTACGGACAGGAGCAGTACTTC. This gives the protein CASSLYGQEQYF.

A note on this clonotype: Possible read error: a much larger clone is one base away. The chain has TRBV24-1 and TRBJ2-5; D possibly corresponds to TRBD2 (7 bases). CDR1 and CDR2 (germline): KGHDR, SFDVKD. This CDR3 contains 15 residues. CDR3 region: CPTSDGGDTRETQYF. In DNA, the CDR3 is TGTCCCACCAGTGATGGGGGGGACACCCGAGAGACCCAGTACTTC.

In its sample, this clonotype was seen many times. This rearrangement joins TRBV29-1 to TRBJ2-2; D call uncertain. The ends were cut back, 7 bases at V and 4 bases at J, with 13 bases in the middle. Germline CDR1 and CDR2: SQVTM and ANQGSEA. The CDR3 runs 13 residues. The DNA of the CDR3 is TGCAGCGCCCGAGGCTCGGGCACCGGGGAGCTGTTTTTT. Its translation is CSARGSGTGELFF.

This clonotype showed up just a few times. This chain uses TRBV11-3 with TRBJ2-1; possibly TRBD2 for D (6 bases). CDR3 size: 17 residues. V lost 4 bases, J lost 0 bases, and 16 bases lay in between. CDR1 is SGHNT, CDR2 YENEEA, per germline. CDR3 in DNA: TGTGCCAGCAGCTCCAGACTTCGGAGGGCCTCCTACAATGAGCAGTTCTTC. This codes for CASSSRLRRASYNEQFF.

The rearrangement links TRBV11-2 to TRBJ2-3; unclear D gene. The germline CDR1 and CDR2 sequences are SGHAT and FQNNGV. V lost 5 bases and J 4 bases, leaving 16 bases between the germline ends. This CDR3 region has 15 residues. In DNA form, the CDR3 reads TGTGCCAGCAGCCCCCTCCTCTTATGGGCAGATACGCAGTATTTT. It specifies CASSPLLLWADTQYF.